This paragraph covers one T cell receptor (beta chain) sequence. These data originate in a study of blood T cells in healthy people across ages. The authors ran a second PCR of roughly 6 to 12 cycles using a sample-barcoded 5' primer and a J-beta primer mix. Each cDNA molecule carried a tag from a template-switch adaptor that contained 12 random nucleotides. TCRdb called the 5' RACE reads again in MiXCR, with one record for every CDR3 protein. The data contain 850,000 to 1,100,000 distinct CDR3 sequences, about two fifths of them seen just once; the ten biggest clones take up about an eighth. The source material was blood. The sequence was collected from a man younger than 30 in good health.

The CDR3 sequence: CASGISHWDGVGQNTGELFF. CDR3 DNA: TGTGCCAGCGGGATTAGCCATTGGGACGGGGTGGGACAGAACACCGGGGAGCTGTTTTTT. V is TRBV24-1 and J is TRBJ2-2; TRBD1 or TRBD2 may be the D gene (6 bases each). The V end was cut by 11 bases, the J end by 1 base, with 31 bases between. Germline CDR1 is KGHDR and CDR2 is SFDVKD. The CDR3 covers 20 residues.